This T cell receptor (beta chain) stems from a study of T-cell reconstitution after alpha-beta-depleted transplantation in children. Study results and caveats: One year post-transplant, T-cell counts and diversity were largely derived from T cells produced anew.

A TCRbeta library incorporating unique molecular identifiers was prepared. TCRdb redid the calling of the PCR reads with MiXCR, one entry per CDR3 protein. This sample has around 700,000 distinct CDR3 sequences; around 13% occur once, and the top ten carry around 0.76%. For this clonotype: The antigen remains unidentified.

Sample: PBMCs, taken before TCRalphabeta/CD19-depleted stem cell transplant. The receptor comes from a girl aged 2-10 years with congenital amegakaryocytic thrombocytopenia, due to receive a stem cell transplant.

The CDR3 DNA sequence: TGTGCCATCAGATCCGGACAGAGCTCCTACGAGCAGTACTTC. This sequence encodes CAIRSGQSSYEQYF. The V call is TRBV10-3, the J call TRBJ2-7, with TRBD1 as a possible D gene (6 bases). V shed 6 bases and J shed 0 bases, with 12 bases lying between them. The CDR3 extends over 14 amino acids. CDR1 and CDR2 from the germline V gene are ENHRY and SYGVKD.